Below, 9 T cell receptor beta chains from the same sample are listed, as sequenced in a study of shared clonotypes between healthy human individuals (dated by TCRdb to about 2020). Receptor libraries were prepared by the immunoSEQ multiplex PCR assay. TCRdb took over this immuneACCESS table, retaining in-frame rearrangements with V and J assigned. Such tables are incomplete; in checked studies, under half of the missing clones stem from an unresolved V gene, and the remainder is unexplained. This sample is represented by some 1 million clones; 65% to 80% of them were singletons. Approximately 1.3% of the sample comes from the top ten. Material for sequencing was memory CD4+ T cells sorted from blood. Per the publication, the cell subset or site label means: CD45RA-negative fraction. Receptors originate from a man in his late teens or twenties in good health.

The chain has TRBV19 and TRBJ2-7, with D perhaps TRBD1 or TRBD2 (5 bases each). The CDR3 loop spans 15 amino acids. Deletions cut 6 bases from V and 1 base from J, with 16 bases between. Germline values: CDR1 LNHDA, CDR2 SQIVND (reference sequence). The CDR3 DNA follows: TGTGCCAGTAGACCCGTTGGGGGTACTTCCTACGAGCAGTACTTC. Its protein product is CASRPVGGTSYEQYF.

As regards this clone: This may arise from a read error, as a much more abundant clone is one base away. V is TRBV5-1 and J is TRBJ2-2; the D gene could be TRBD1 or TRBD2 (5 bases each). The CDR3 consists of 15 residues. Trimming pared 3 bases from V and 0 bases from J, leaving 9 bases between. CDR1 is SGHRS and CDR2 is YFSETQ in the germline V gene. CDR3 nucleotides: TGCGCCAGCAGCTGGGGACGGACGAACACCGGGGAGCTGTTTTTT. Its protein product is CASSWGRTNTGELFF.

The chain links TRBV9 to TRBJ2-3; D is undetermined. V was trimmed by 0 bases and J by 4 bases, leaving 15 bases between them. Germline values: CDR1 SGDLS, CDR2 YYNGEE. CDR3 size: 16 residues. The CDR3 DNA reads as TGTGCCAGCAGCGTAGTGGGCACTCCTTTCGCAGATACGCAGTATTTT. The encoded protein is CASSVVGTPFADTQYF.

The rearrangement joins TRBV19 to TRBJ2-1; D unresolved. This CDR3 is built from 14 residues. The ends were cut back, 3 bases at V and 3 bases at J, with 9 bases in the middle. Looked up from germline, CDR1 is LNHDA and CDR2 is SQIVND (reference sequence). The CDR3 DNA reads TGTGCCAGTAGTATCCAGGCAGACTACAATGAGCAGTTCTTC. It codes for CASSIQADYNEQFF.

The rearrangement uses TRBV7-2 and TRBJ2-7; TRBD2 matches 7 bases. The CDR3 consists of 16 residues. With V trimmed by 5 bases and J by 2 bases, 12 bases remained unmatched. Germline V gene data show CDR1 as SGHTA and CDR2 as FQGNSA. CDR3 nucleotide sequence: TGTGCCAGCAGCCATTCGGGGGGACGGCTGCCCTACGAGCAGTACTTC. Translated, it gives CASSHSGGRLPYEQYF.

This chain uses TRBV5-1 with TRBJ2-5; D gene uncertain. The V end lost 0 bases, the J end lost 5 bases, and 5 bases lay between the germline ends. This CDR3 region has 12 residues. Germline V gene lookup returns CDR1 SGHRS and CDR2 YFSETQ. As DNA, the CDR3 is TGCGCCAGCAGCTTGGCCAAGGAGACCCAGTACTTC. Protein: CASSLAKETQYF.

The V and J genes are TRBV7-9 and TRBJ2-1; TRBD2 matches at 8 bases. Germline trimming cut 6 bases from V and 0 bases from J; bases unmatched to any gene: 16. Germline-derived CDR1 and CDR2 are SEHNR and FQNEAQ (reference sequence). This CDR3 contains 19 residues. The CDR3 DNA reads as TGTGCCAGCAGGTCCCACCGGAGCGGGGGCCCAAGCTCCTACAATGAGCAGTTCTTC. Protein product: CASRSHRSGGPSSYNEQFF.

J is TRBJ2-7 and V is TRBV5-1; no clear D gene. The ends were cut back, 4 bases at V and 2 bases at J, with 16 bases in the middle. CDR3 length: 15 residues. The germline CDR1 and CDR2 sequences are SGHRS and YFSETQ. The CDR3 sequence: CASSRTELDTYEQYF. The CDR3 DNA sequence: TGCGCCAGCAGCCGTACGGAACTTGATACCTACGAGCAGTACTTC. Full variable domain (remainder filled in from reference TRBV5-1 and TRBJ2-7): KAGVTQTPRYLIKTRGQQVTLSCSPISGHRSVSWYQQTPGQGLQFLFEYFSETQRNKGNFPGRFSGRQFSNSRSEMNVSTLELGDSALYLCASSRTELDTYEQYFGPGTRLTVT.

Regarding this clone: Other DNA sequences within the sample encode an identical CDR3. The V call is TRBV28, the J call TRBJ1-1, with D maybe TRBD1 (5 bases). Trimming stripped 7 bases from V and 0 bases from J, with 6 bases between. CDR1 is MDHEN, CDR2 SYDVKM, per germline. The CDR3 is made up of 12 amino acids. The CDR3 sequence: CASKGLNTEAFF. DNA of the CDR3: TGTGCCAGCAAGGGGCTGAACACTGAAGCTTTCTTT.